Below are 30 T cell receptor beta chains sequenced from a single sample in a study of OX40 agonist ivuxolimab in advanced cancers. Repertoires were generated with immunoSEQ multiplex PCR, while TCRdb's copy carries only in-frame clones and drops some. The sample yields fewer than 45,000 clones, 65% to 80% seen once. Here the sequenced sample was CD4+ or CD8+ T cells sorted from blood, taken in a trial of the OX40 agonist ivuxolimab. The source is an adult with an advanced solid tumor such as melanoma, head and neck, liver or kidney cancer.

The genes are TRBV6-5 and TRBJ2-7, with a weak D call TRBD1 (6 bases). CDR1 MNHEY and CDR2 SVGAGI come from the germline V gene. The CDR3 extends over 14 amino acids. Trimming shortened V by 6 bases and J by 5 bases, and 17 bases separated the two germline ends. CDR3 residues: CASSPGKGVDEQYV. The CDR3 coding sequence is TGTGCCAGCAGCCCGGGGAAGGGGGTCGACGAGCAGTACGTC.

Here the CDR3 reads CASSSMQGGKQPQHF. CDR3 coding DNA: TGTGCCAGCAGTTCCATGCAAGGGGGGAAACAGCCCCAGCATTTT. The chain is built from TRBV28 and TRBJ1-5, with D maybe TRBD1 (6 bases). The V end was cut by 4 bases, the J end by 7 bases, with 17 bases between. The CDR3 contains 15 residues. The germline V gene encodes CDR1 MDHEN and CDR2 SYDVKM.

The J gene is TRBJ1-1, the V gene TRBV6-1, with 7 bases lining up with TRBD1. Germline V gives CDR1 MNHNS, CDR2 SASEGT. The V gene end was trimmed by 8 bases and the J gene end by 1 base; junction bases not matched to a gene: 7. The CDR3 covers 14 residues. CDR3 sequence (DNA): TGTGCCAGCGTGAGTGGACAGGCGAACACTGAAGCTTTCTTT. It is translated as CASVSGQANTEAFF.

The table lists this clone with a few counts. V is TRBV10-1 and J is TRBJ1-1, with D hard to call. Per germline, CDR1 WNHNN and CDR2 SYGVQD (reference sequence). The CDR3 extends over 13 amino acids. With 1 base removed from V and 3 bases from J, the gap between germline ends came to 6 bases. This CDR3 is CASSEYLDTEAFF. In nucleotides, the CDR3 is TGCGCCAGCAGTGAGTACTTGGACACTGAAGCTTTCTTT.

V gene TRBV9 combines with J gene TRBJ1-2; D is perhaps TRBD1 (6 bases). Germline CDR1 is SGDLS and CDR2 is YYNGEE. This CDR3 has 15 residues. V was pared by 4 bases and J by 3 bases, with 16 bases between. CDR3 bases: TGTGCCAGCAGCTTTAACAGGGATTATGACTATGGCTACACCTTC. Protein product: CASSFNRDYDYGYTF.

The rearrangement joins TRBV7-2 to TRBJ1-2; D is ambiguous. CDR1 is SGHTA, CDR2 FQGNSA, per germline. The V end lost 3 bases, the J end lost 1 base, and 6 bases lay between the germline ends. The CDR3 is 13 residues long. CDR3 in DNA: TGTGCCAGCAGCTTGAACGGTAACTATGGCTACACCTTC. It specifies CASSLNGNYGYTF.

The rearrangement joins TRBV7-2 to TRBJ1-2, with TRBD1 matching over 7 bases. The CDR3 consists of 16 residues. Germline V gene lookup returns CDR1 SGHTA and CDR2 FQGNSA. After removal of 3 bases from V and 3 bases from J, the junction contained 10 bases not matched to a gene. In DNA, the CDR3 is TGTGCCAGCAGCTTGGGCCGGGACAGAGAAGACTATGGCTACACCTTC. Translated, it gives CASSLGRDREDYGYTF.

The chain couples TRBV5-1 to TRBJ2-5; tentatively, D is TRBD1 (6 bases). The CDR3 contains 15 residues. Germline V gene lookup returns CDR1 SGHRS and CDR2 YFSETQ. Trimming left V 0 bases short and J 2 bases short, with 11 bases between. DNA of the CDR3: TGCGCCAGCAGCTTGGGAGGCAGGGGTCAAGAGACCCAGTACTTC. Its protein product is CASSLGGRGQETQYF.

The V call is TRBV6-1, the J call TRBJ1-3; the D is unclear. The CDR3 has 12 amino acids. CDR1 and CDR2 (germline): MNHNS, SASEGT. The V end lost 2 bases, the J end lost 4 bases, and 3 bases lay between the germline ends. The CDR3 region has the DNA TGTGCCAGCAGTGAAATAGGAAACACCATATATTTT. This translates into CASSEIGNTIYF.

The chain uses TRBV7-9 and TRBJ2-7, with 8 bases fitting TRBD2. Germline loops: CDR1 SEHNR, CDR2 FQNEAQ (reference sequence). Trimming removed 5 bases from V and 1 base from J; junction bases left unmatched: 4. This CDR3 is built from 14 residues. The CDR3 DNA is TGTGCCAGCAGCCCCGGGGGGGGGTCCTACGAGCAGTACTTC. It codes for CASSPGGGSYEQYF.

Within the sample, this clone is medium-sized. The chain combines TRBV23-1 with TRBJ1-6; 10 bases are shared with TRBD1. TRBV23-1 counts as an open reading frame of uncertain function. The CDR3 spans 19 residues. With 0 bases clipped from V and 3 bases from J, the junction kept 8 bases outside the gene matches. CDR3 coding DNA: TGCGCCAGCAGTCAATCGATTGGGACAGGGGAAAACTATAATTCACCCCTCCACTTT. Translation: CASSQSIGTGENYNSPLHF.

The chain has TRBV7-9 and TRBJ1-1; TRBD1 matches at 8 bases. Germline CDR1 and CDR2: SEHNR and FQNEAQ (reference sequence). The CDR3 sequence is 14 residues long. The V gene end was trimmed by 5 bases and the J gene end by 5 bases; junction bases not matched to a gene: 7. In DNA, the CDR3 is TGTGCCAGCAGCCCCCAACAGGGGGGGACTGAAGCTTTCTTT. Its translation: CASSPQQGGTEAFF.

A single count supports this clone. The chain joins TRBV30 to TRBJ2-1, with a possible D match to TRBD1 (5 bases). V was cut by 1 base and J by 0 bases, with 7 bases left in between. CDR1 GTSNPN and CDR2 SVGIG come from the germline V gene (reference sequence). CDR3 length: 14 amino acids. For the CDR3, the DNA is TGTGCCTGGAGTGAGGGGTACTCCTACAATGAGCAGTTCTTC. Translating gives CAWSEGYSYNEQFF.

The chain joins TRBV4-2 to TRBJ1-1, with D hard to call. This CDR3 has 13 residues. V shed 5 bases and J shed 5 bases, with 12 bases lying between them. Germline CDR1 reads LGHNA; CDR2 reads YNFKEQ. The CDR3 sequence: CASSLALGTEAFF. CDR3 bases: TGTGCCAGCAGCTTGGCCCTGGGAACTGAAGCTTTCTTT.

The chain employs TRBV21-1 and TRBJ1-3. TRBV21-1 is a pseudogene. This CDR3 has 12 amino acids. For the CDR3, the DNA is TGTGCCAGCCCGGGATCTGGAAACACCATATATTTT. This translates into CASPGSGNTIYF.

This clone was detected only once. The V and J genes are TRBV27 and TRBJ2-2; 13 bases match TRBD2. Germline CDR1 and CDR2: MNHEY and SMNVEV (reference sequence). Unmatched junction bases numbered 5, after V lost 4 bases and J lost 6 bases. This CDR3 comprises 16 residues. This chain's CDR3 is CASSSLTSGGAGELFF. CDR3 DNA: TGTGCCAGCAGTTCTCTTACTAGCGGGGGGGCCGGGGAGCTGTTTTTT.

The chain has TRBV2 and TRBJ2-5; no firm D call. CDR1 and CDR2 from the germline V gene are SNHLY and FYNNEI. V was cut by 6 bases and J by 2 bases, with 13 bases left in between. The CDR3 sequence is 14 residues long. The DNA for the CDR3 is TGTGCCAGCAGACGATCCAGGATGCAAGAGACCCAGTACTTC. Translating gives CASRRSRMQETQYF.

The J gene is TRBJ1-1, the V gene TRBV5-4; TRBD1 agrees at 8 bases. V lost 4 bases to trimming and J lost 4 bases; unmatched junction nucleotides: 9. From germline, CDR1 is SGHNT and CDR2 YYREEE (reference sequence). The length of the CDR3 is 15 residues. CDR3 sequence (DNA): TGTGCCAGCAGCCGAGGAGGACAGGGCACCACTGAAGCTTTCTTT. It yields the protein CASSRGGQGTTEAFF.

This clone occurred once. CDR3 region: CASSQSGTSYNSPLHF. The DNA of the CDR3 is TGTGCCAGCAGCCAATCCGGGACCTCCTATAATTCACCCCTCCACTTT. The chain carries TRBV27 and TRBJ1-6, with D tentatively TRBD1 (5 bases). CDR3 length equals 16 residues. The germline gives CDR1 MNHEY, CDR2 SMNVEV (reference sequence). The V end was cut by 6 bases, the J end by 0 bases, with 12 bases between.

The chain links TRBV7-9 to TRBJ1-5; TRBD1 matches at 11 bases. This CDR3 region has 14 residues. V lost 8 bases to trimming and J lost 4 bases; unmatched junction nucleotides: 4. The germline gives CDR1 SEHNR, CDR2 FQNEAQ (reference sequence). The CDR3 loop reads CASAGTGGNQPQHF. Here the CDR3 DNA reads TGTGCCAGCGCCGGGACAGGGGGTAATCAGCCCCAGCATTTT. Looking up the rest from reference TRBV7-9 and TRBJ1-5 gives the full variable domain: DTGVSQNPRHKITKRGQNVTFRCDPISEHNRLYWYRQTLGQGPEFLTYFQNEAQLEKSRLLSDRFSAERPKGSFSTLEIQRTEQGDSAMYLCASAGTGGNQPQHFGDGTRLSIL.

The chain uses TRBV7-9 and TRBJ1-5, with D unclear. Per the germline V gene, CDR1 is SEHNR and CDR2 is FQNEAQ (reference sequence). The CDR3 sequence is 16 residues long. V gave up 2 bases and J gave up 1 base, with 12 bases separating them. The CDR3 loop is CASSLLVVDSNQPQHF. DNA of the CDR3: TGTGCCAGCAGCTTATTGGTAGTTGACAGCAATCAGCCCCAGCATTTT.

This clone was seen only a few times. The rearrangement uses TRBV6-1 and TRBJ2-6, with TRBD1 as a possible D gene (6 bases). The germline V gene encodes CDR1 MNHNS and CDR2 SASEGT. The CDR3 sequence is 15 residues long. V was pared by 6 bases and J by 2 bases, with 11 bases between. The CDR3 sequence: CASREDRPGANVLTF. The CDR3 DNA reads TGTGCCAGCAGGGAGGACAGACCTGGGGCCAACGTCCTGACTTTC.

This chain joins TRBV30 and TRBJ1-2; D remains ambiguous. Trimming cost V 0 bases and J 6 bases, with 11 bases left between them. CDR1 is GTSNPN, CDR2 SVGIG, per germline (reference sequence). The CDR3 totals 13 residues. The CDR3 reads CAWSVHSGNGYTF. The CDR3 coding sequence is TGTGCCTGGAGTGTACACTCCGGGAATGGCTACACCTTC.

The chain recombines TRBV6-1 with TRBJ1-4; no firm D call. CDR3 size: 13 residues. Germline-derived CDR1 and CDR2 are MNHNS and SASEGT. Trimming removed 5 bases at V and 8 bases at J, with 12 bases between. The DNA for the CDR3 is TGTGCCAGCAGTCAAAACATGGGGGAAAAACTGTTTTTT. Protein: CASSQNMGEKLFF.

The chain employs TRBV5-1 and TRBJ1-6; 7 bases match TRBD1. Germline CDR1 is SGHRS and CDR2 is YFSETQ. Unmatched junction bases numbered 9, after V lost 3 bases and J lost 0 bases. The length of the CDR3 is 18 residues. The CDR3 spells CASSSPQGGSSYNSPLHF. The CDR3 DNA follows: TGCGCCAGCAGCTCTCCCCAGGGGGGGAGCTCCTATAATTCACCCCTCCACTTT.

V usage is TRBV7-3 and J usage is TRBJ1-1; TRBD1 matches 7 bases. The CDR3 is 14 amino acids. Germline CDR1 is SGHTA and CDR2 is FQGTGA. V lost 5 bases to trimming and J lost 1 base; unmatched junction nucleotides: 4. The CDR3, as DNA: TGTGCCAGCAGCCCAGGACAGGCGAACACTGAAGCTTTCTTT. Amino acids: CASSPGQANTEAFF.

This sequence joins TRBV27 and TRBJ2-7, with D perhaps matching TRBD1 or TRBD2 (6 bases each). The germline gives CDR1 MNHEY, CDR2 SMNVEV (reference sequence). The CDR3 contains 13 residues. V was pared by 4 bases and J by 4 bases, with 11 bases between. In nucleotides, the CDR3 is TGTGCCAGCAGTTATAAGGGGGGATACGAGCAGTACTTC. Translating it yields CASSYKGGYEQYF.

This chain connects TRBV7-3 to TRBJ2-1, with 8 bases aligning to TRBD1. Germline V gives CDR1 SGHTA, CDR2 FQGTGA. Trimming cost V 5 bases and J 7 bases; bases outside gene matches: 1. The CDR3 runs 12 residues. CDR3 DNA: TGTGCCAGCAGCGGACAGGGAAATGAGCAGTTCTTC. Protein: CASSGQGNEQFF.

V gene TRBV29-1 combines with J gene TRBJ1-2; 10 nucleotides align to TRBD1. The CDR3 has 14 residues. Germline V gene lookup returns CDR1 SQVTM and CDR2 ANQGSEA. Losses at the gene ends were 7 bases for V and 4 bases for J; bases not matched to a gene: 9. CDR3 residues: CSGATGGSGYGYTF. CDR3 DNA: TGCAGCGGGGCGACAGGGGGCTCGGGCTATGGCTACACCTTC.

V is TRBV28 and J is TRBJ2-7, with unresolved D. In germline, CDR1 is MDHEN, CDR2 SYDVKM. V was cut by 5 bases and J by 0 bases, with 11 bases left in between. CDR3 length equals 14 residues. The CDR3 here is CASSNPGSSYEQYF. In DNA, the CDR3 is TGTGCCAGCAGTAACCCCGGGTCCTCCTACGAGCAGTACTTC. Together with reference TRBV28 and TRBJ2-7, the CDR3 gives the full variable domain: DVKVTQSSRYLVKRTGEKVFLECVQDMDHENMFWYRQDPGLGLRLIYFSYDVKMKEKGDIPEGYSVSREKKERFSLILESASTNQTSMYLCASSNPGSSYEQYFGPGTRLTVT.